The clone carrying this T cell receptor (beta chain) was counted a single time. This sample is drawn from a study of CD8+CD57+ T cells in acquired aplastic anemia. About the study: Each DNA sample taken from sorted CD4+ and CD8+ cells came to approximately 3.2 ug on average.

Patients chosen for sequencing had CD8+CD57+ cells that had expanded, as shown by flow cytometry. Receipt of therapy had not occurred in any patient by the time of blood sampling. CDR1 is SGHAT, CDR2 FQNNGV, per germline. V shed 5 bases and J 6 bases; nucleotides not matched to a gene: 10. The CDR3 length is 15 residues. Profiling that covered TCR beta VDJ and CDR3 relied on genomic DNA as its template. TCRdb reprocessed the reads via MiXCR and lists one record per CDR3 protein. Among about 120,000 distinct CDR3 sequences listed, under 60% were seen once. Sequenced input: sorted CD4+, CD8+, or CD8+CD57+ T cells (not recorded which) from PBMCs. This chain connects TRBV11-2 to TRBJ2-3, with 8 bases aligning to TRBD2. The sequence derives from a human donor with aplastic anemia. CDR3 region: CASSPGRVSGDTQYF. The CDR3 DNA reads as TGTGCCAGCAGCCCCGGGAGGGTTAGCGGGGATACGCAGTATTTT.